The 22 T cell receptor beta chains in this list originate from one sample, sequenced in a study of response to subunit inactivated influenza vaccine. TCRdb reprocessed the RT-PCR reads via MiXCR and lists one record per CDR3 protein. Among 500,000 to 550,000 distinct CDR3 sequences listed, around 7.9% were seen once. Sequenced here: PBMCs from blood, sampled roughly 24 months after vaccination. Receptors originate from a man between 50 and 69 years old who received an inactivated influenza vaccine.

This clonotype appeared many times. J is TRBJ1-5 and V is TRBV3-1; D not resolved. V was clipped by 3 bases and J by 6 bases, with 9 bases between them. Germline values: CDR1 LGHDT, CDR2 YNNKEL (reference sequence). This CDR3 contains 13 residues. CDR3 amino acids: CASSQGFGQPQHF. CDR3 nucleotide sequence: TGTGCCAGCAGCCAGGGTTTTGGTCAGCCCCAGCATTTT.

In its sample, this clonotype was seen many times. The rearrangement joins TRBV20-1 to TRBJ2-5; D gene unclear. The CDR3 spans 15 residues. Trimming removed 6 bases at V and 3 bases at J, with 20 bases between. The germline V gene encodes CDR1 DFQATT and CDR2 SNEGSKA (reference sequence). CDR3 amino acids: CSAIPTGGLKETQYF. The DNA of the CDR3 is TGCAGTGCCATCCCCACCGGCGGTCTAAAAGAGACCCAGTACTTC.

V usage is TRBV20-1 and J usage is TRBJ2-7; 12 bases are a match to TRBD1. This CDR3 has 16 amino acids. Germline trimming cut 0 bases from V and 3 bases from J; bases unmatched to any gene: 6. Germline CDR1 is DFQATT and CDR2 is SNEGSKA (reference sequence). As DNA, the CDR3 is TGCAGTGCTAGAGACGGGGACAGGGGGCTCTACTACGAGCAGTACTTC. Its protein product is CSARDGDRGLYYEQYF.

J is TRBJ2-1 and V is TRBV10-3, with D perhaps matching TRBD2 (6 bases). Trimming left V 4 bases short and J 3 bases short, with 13 bases between. The CDR3 is made up of 15 amino acids. CDR1 and CDR2 from the germline V gene are ENHRY and SYGVKD. CDR3 residues: CAISVGGEDYNEQFF. The CDR3 DNA follows: TGTGCCATCAGTGTTGGAGGGGAAGACTACAATGAGCAGTTCTTC.

This clonotype has more than one count but fewer than ten. V usage is TRBV7-9 and J usage is TRBJ2-3, with 7 bases that match TRBD2. Germline V gene lookup returns CDR1 SEHNR and CDR2 FQNEAQ (reference sequence). The junction had 8 bases not matched to a gene; V was cut back by 3 bases and J by 2 bases. This CDR3 has 16 amino acids. Written as DNA, the CDR3 is TGTGCCAGCAGCTTGAGAGCGGGGAGCTACACAGATACGCAGTATTTT. Translated, it gives CASSLRAGSYTDTQYF.

This clonotype was recorded many times. The rearrangement joins TRBV4-2 to TRBJ2-3; D is uncertain. Germline-derived CDR1 and CDR2 are LGHNA and YNFKEQ. Trimming removed 0 bases from V and 6 bases from J, with 10 bases in between. The CDR3 runs to 14 residues. The CDR3 protein is CASSQDQRADTQYF. The CDR3 bases are TGTGCCAGCAGCCAAGATCAAAGGGCGGATACGCAGTATTTT.

This clonotype was seen more than once but under ten times. The rearrangement joins TRBV7-8 to TRBJ2-7; D gene uncertain. CDR3 length equals 15 residues. Trimming pared 4 bases from V and 0 bases from J, leaving 13 bases between. Germline V CDR1 and CDR2: SGHVS, FQNEAQ. CDR3 loop: CASSSRRQTSYEQYF. CDR3 nucleotides: TGTGCCAGCAGCTCTAGGCGGCAGACCTCCTACGAGCAGTACTTC.

A few counts support this clonotype. The chain uses TRBV7-2 and TRBJ2-7; possible D gene TRBD2, 5 bases. CDR1 SGHTA and CDR2 FQGNSA come from the germline V gene. The CDR3 is 13 residues long. Trimming shortened V by 5 bases and J by 4 bases, and 12 bases separated the two germline ends. The CDR3 here is CASSIPGLYEQYF. The DNA of the CDR3 is TGTGCCAGCAGCATCCCGGGATTGTACGAGCAGTACTTC. Together with reference TRBV7-2 and TRBJ2-7, the CDR3 gives the full variable domain: GAGVSQSPSNKVTEKGKDVELRCDPISGHTALYWYRQSLGQGLEFLIYFQGNSAPDKSGLPSDRFSAERTGGSVSTLTIQRTQQEDSAVYLCASSIPGLYEQYFGPGTRLTVT.

This sequence joins TRBV28 and TRBJ2-7; weak D call: TRBD1 (6 bases). This CDR3 has 12 amino acids. The germline CDR1 and CDR2 sequences are MDHEN and SYDVKM. V was clipped by 9 bases and J by 4 bases, with 13 bases between them. The CDR3 sequence: CASRDTPYEQYF. CDR3 coding DNA: TGTGCCAGTCGGGACACCCCGTACGAGCAGTACTTC.

The table lists this clonotype with a few counts. The chain uses TRBV6-6 and TRBJ1-6; D perhaps matches TRBD1 (6 bases). The CDR3 is made up of 13 amino acids. Germline V CDR1 and CDR2: MNHNY, SVGAGI (reference sequence). Between the trimmed V and J ends, which lost 7 bases and 18 bases, there was a span of 22 bases. The DNA of the CDR3 is TGTGCCAGCACCCTACTTTTAAACAGGGACCACCACTTT. It translates to CASTLLLNRDHHF.

This clonotype was detected only a few times. The chain links TRBV11-3 to TRBJ1-5; D uncertain. Trimming took 7 bases from V and 3 from J, leaving 19 bases between them. Germline loops: CDR1 SGHNT, CDR2 YENEEA. CDR3 length: 16 residues. The CDR3 region is CASTPRDWKDNQPQHF. For the CDR3, the DNA is TGTGCCAGCACGCCCAGAGACTGGAAAGACAATCAGCCCCAGCATTTT.

This chain uses TRBV2 with TRBJ2-1; 9 bases are a match to TRBD2. The CDR3 runs 13 residues. CDR1 and CDR2 from the germline V gene are SNHLY and FYNNEI. With V trimmed by 6 bases and J by 6 bases, 3 bases remained unmatched. CDR3 DNA: TGTGCCAGCAGAAAGACTAGCGGCAATGAGCAGTTCTTC. Residues: CASRKTSGNEQFF.

This clonotype was detected ten times or more. The chain links TRBV4-2 to TRBJ2-5, with D possibly being TRBD2 (6 bases). Trimming shortened V by 0 bases and J by 4 bases, and 6 bases separated the two germline ends. This CDR3 has 13 amino acids. Germline V lookup: CDR1 LGHNA, CDR2 YNFKEQ. As DNA, the CDR3 is TGTGCCAGCAGCCAAGAGGGGGGAGAGACCCAGTACTTC. It yields the protein CASSQEGGETQYF.

This clonotype was observed many times. This chain joins TRBV12-3 or TRBV12-4 and TRBJ2-1; 8 nucleotides match TRBD2. Trimming removed 1 base from V and 12 bases from J; junction bases left unmatched: 8. The CDR3 loop spans 14 amino acids. CDR3 loop: CASSLGVAGFRQFF. The CDR3 DNA reads as TGTGCCAGCAGTTTAGGGGTAGCGGGATTTCGGCAGTTCTTC.

V and J are TRBV28 and TRBJ1-1; D is ambiguous. The CDR3 runs 12 residues. Germline CDR1 MDHEN, CDR2 SYDVKM. Trimming stripped 5 bases from V and 8 bases from J, with 12 bases between. Written as DNA, the CDR3 is TGTGCCAGCAGTGACCAAAAGCGGGAAGCTTTCTTT. It specifies CASSDQKREAFF.

The chain combines TRBV20-1 with TRBJ2-5; 11 bases fit TRBD2. Germline CDR1 DFQATT, CDR2 SNEGSKA (reference sequence). V was pared by 4 bases and J by 5 bases, with 3 bases of the junction left unmatched. This CDR3 has 13 residues. The CDR3 is CSAIAGGPETQYF. Here the CDR3 DNA reads TGCAGTGCTATAGCGGGGGGGCCCGAGACCCAGTACTTC.

This clonotype was counted a few times. The chain couples TRBV6-6 to TRBJ2-3; D is undetermined. This CDR3 comprises 13 residues. V was pared by 7 bases and J by 1 base, with 9 bases between. The germline V gene has CDR1 MNHNY and CDR2 SVGAGI (reference sequence). CDR3 sequence: CASIQRRTDTQYF. The CDR3 bases are TGTGCCAGCATTCAGCGCCGCACAGATACGCAGTATTTT.

The rearrangement links TRBV20-1 to TRBJ2-5; 14 bases line up with TRBD2. V dropped 3 bases and J dropped 5; count of bases not matched to a gene: 5. There are 15 residues in the CDR3. Germline CDR1 is DFQATT and CDR2 is SNEGSKA (reference sequence). The CDR3 DNA reads as TGCAGTGCTAGGACTAGCGGGAGGGGATGGGAGACCCAGTACTTC. Its translation is CSARTSGRGWETQYF.

This chain connects TRBV28 to TRBJ2-3; D unclear. V dropped 6 bases and J dropped 2 bases, with 15 bases sitting between them. The CDR3 contains 15 residues. The V gene's germline CDR1 is MDHEN and CDR2 SYDVKM. CDR3: CASSRQQDTTDTQYF. As DNA, the CDR3 is TGTGCCAGCAGCCGACAACAAGACACCACAGATACGCAGTATTTT.

The chain joins TRBV24-1 to TRBJ2-3; D not resolved. Germline-derived CDR1 and CDR2 are KGHDR and SFDVKD. The CDR3 loop spans 15 amino acids. The V end lost 0 bases, the J end lost 0 bases, and 6 bases lay between the germline ends. The CDR3 sequence is CATSDLKQSTDTQYF. In nucleotides, the CDR3 is TGTGCCACCAGTGATTTGAAGCAGAGCACAGATACGCAGTATTTT.

This clonotype was counted at least ten times. The chain has TRBV6-1 and TRBJ2-4; D remains unclear. CDR1 and CDR2 (germline): MNHNS, SASEGT. The V and J ends lost 6 bases and 2 bases respectively, with 14 bases between them. CDR3 length equals 15 residues. In nucleotides, the CDR3 is TGTGCCAGCAGCATGACAATGATGACCAAAAACATTCAGTACTTC. Its translation: CASSMTMMTKNIQYF.

In its sample, this clonotype was seen a few times. This sequence joins TRBV7-2 and TRBJ2-7, with D possibly being TRBD1 or TRBD2 (5 bases each). Germline loops: CDR1 SGHTA, CDR2 FQGNSA. This CDR3 contains 13 residues. The V end was cut by 3 bases, the J end by 5 bases, with 11 bases between. CDR3 nucleotide sequence: TGTGCCAGCAGCTTGGGCAGGGACCACGAGCAGTACTTC. Its translation is CASSLGRDHEQYF.